The clone carrying this TCR beta chain was observed many times. Its antigen remains unidentified. The sample originates from a study of T-cell memory formation after mild COVID-19. Looking at the study overall: In these data, TCR clusters were largely donor specific.

Study-wide results and caveats: Some SARS-CoV-2-responding clones were already detected in memory before infection.

UMIs and sample barcodes were carried by the TCR alpha and TCR beta cDNA libraries that 5'RACE produced using constant-segment primers. TCRdb itself ran the 5' RACE reads through MiXCR, one entry per CDR3 protein. The sample comprises 550,000 to 600,000 distinct CDR3 sequences, 20% to 25% of which are singletons, and 7.5% to 9.5% rests with the top ten. This receptor was taken from an adult woman who had mild COVID-19 (a few samples of this study predate the infection). Cell type and time point are not known. Source material: PBMCs or a T cell subset sorted from them (not recorded which).

CDR3 in amino acids: CASSQAGTGARGQYF. CDR3 in DNA: TGTGCCAGCAGCCAAGCCGGGACAGGGGCGAGAGGGCAGTACTTC. This sequence joins TRBV3-1 and TRBJ2-7, with 10 positions matching TRBD1. CDR1 and CDR2 from the germline V gene are LGHDT and YNNKEL (reference sequence). V shed 1 base and J 9 bases; nucleotides not matched to a gene: 9. CDR3 length: 15 amino acids.